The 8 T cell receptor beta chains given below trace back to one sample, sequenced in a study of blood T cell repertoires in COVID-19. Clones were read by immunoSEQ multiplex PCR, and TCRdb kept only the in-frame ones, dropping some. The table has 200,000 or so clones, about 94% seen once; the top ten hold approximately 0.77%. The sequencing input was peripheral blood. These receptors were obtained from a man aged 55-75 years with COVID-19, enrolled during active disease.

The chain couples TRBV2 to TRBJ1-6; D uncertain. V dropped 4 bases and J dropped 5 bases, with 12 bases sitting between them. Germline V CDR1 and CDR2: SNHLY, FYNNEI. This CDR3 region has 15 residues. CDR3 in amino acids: CASSARLGDNSPLHF. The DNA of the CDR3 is TGTGCCAGCAGTGCCCGACTCGGGGATAATTCACCCCTCCACTTT.

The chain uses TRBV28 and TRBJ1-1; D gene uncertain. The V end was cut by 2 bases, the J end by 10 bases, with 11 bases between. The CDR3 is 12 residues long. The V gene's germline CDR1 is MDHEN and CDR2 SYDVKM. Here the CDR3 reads CASSLGGRGAFF. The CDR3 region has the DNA TGTGCCAGCAGTTTAGGTGGTCGAGGAGCTTTCTTT. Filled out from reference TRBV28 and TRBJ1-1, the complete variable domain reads DVKVTQSSRYLVKRTGEKVFLECVQDMDHENMFWYRQDPGLGLRLIYFSYDVKMKEKGDIPEGYSVSREKKERFSLILESASTNQTSMYLCASSLGGRGAFFGQGTRLTVV.

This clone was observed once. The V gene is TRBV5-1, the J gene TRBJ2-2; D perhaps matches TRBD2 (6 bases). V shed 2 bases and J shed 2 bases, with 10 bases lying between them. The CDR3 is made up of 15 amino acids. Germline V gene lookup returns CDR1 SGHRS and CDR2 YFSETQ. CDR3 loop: CASSFTSSNTGELFF. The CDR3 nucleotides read TGCGCCAGCAGCTTTACTAGCTCTAACACCGGGGAGCTGTTTTTT. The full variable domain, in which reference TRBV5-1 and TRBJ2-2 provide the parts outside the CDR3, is KAGVTQTPRYLIKTRGQQVTLSCSPISGHRSVSWYQQTPGQGLQFLFEYFSETQRNKGNFPGRFSGRQFSNSRSEMNVSTLELGDSALYLCASSFTSSNTGELFFGEGSRLTVL.

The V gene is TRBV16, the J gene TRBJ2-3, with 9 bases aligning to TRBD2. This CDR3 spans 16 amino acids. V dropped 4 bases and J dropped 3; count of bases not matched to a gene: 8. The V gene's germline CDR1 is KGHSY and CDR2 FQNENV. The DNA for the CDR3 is TGTGCCAGCAGCCCCCAGGCGGGAGGGCCAACAGATACGCAGTATTTT. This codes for CASSPQAGGPTDTQYF.

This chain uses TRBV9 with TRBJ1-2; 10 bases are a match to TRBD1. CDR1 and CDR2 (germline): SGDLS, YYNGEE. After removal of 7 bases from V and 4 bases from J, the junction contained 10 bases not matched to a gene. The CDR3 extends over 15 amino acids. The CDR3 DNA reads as TGTGCCAGCGGACGGGAGACAGGGGGCCTCTATGGCTACACCTTC. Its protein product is CASGRETGGLYGYTF.

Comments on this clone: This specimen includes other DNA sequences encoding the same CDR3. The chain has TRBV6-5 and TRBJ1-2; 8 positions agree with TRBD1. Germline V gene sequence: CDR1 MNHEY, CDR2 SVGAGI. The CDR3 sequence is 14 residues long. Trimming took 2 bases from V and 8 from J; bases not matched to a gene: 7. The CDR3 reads CASSYTGQGSGYTF. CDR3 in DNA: TGTGCCAGCAGTTACACCGGACAGGGCAGCGGCTACACCTTC.

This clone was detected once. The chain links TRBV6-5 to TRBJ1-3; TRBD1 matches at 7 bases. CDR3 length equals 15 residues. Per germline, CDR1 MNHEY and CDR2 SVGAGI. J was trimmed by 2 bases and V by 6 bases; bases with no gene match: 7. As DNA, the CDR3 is TGTGCCAGCAGGGAGAGGACAGGAGCTGGAAACACCATATATTTT. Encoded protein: CASRERTGAGNTIYF.

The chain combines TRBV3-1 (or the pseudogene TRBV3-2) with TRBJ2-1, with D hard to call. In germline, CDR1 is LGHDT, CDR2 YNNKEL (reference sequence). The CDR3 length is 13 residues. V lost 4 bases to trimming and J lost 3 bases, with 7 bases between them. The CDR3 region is CASSRGNYNEQFF. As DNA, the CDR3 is TGTGCCAGCAGCCGCGGAAACTACAATGAGCAGTTCTTC.